The 6 T cell receptor delta chains listed next were all sequenced from one sample in a study of delta chains in infants with herpesvirus infections. PBMC RNA was reverse transcribed using gamma-chain- and delta-chain-specific primers. TCRdb reapplied CATT to the RT-PCR reads. Of 650 to 950 delta-chain clones in the sample, under 45% are singletons; the top ten hold 15% to 20%. The sequenced sample was peripheral blood, obtained at time point 3 of longitudinal follow-up. These receptors were collected from a human donor who was a Ugandan infant, either HIV-exposed or HIV-unexposed (not recorded which).

To note about this clone: A far bigger clonotype differs at one base, so this is likely a read error. The chain has TRDV2 and TRDJ1; D is unresolved. Between the trimmed V and J ends, which lost 4 bases and 10 bases, there was a span of 24 bases. CDR3 size: 15 residues. Germline CDR1 and CDR2: GEAIGNYY and EKD. DNA for the CDR3: TGTGCCTGTGATACTAATGCATCGTACGCCAGGGGACTCATCTTT. Translation gives CACDTNASYARGLIF.

This clone was counted a single time. A read error likely explains this, since a far larger clone differs by one base. CDR3 coding DNA: TGTGCTTTTGGGTTCGCTCCGTACTGGGGGATGGACACCGATAAACTCATCTTT. Amino acids: CAFGFAPYWGMDTDKLIF. The chain couples TRDV1 to TRDJ1; 10 positions agree with TRDD3. There are 18 residues in the CDR3. Germline V lookup: CDR1 TSWWSYY, CDR2 QGS.

This clone was recorded once. A far larger clone lies a single base away; this is likely a read error. The chain employs TRDV1 and TRDJ1; 8 nucleotides line up with TRDD3. Germline trimming cut 2 bases from V and 0 bases from J; bases unmatched to any gene: 23. Germline V gene sequence: CDR1 TSWWSYY, CDR2 QGS. The CDR3 extends over 22 amino acids. The DNA for the CDR3 is TGTGCTCTTGGGGAAGTATGGCCTTCTCCATACTGGGGGGAATACTACACCGATAAACTCATCTTT. Translation gives CALGEVWPSPYWGEYYTDKLIF.

As concerns this clone: Only one base separates this from a far larger clonotype, so it likely reflects a read error. Other DNA sequences from this sample encode an identical CDR3 as well. The chain couples TRDV1 to TRDJ3; no clear D gene. The CDR3 spans 20 residues. Trimming cost V 2 bases and J 3 bases, with 20 bases left between them. Germline V gene data show CDR1 as TSWWSYY and CDR2 as QGS. CDR3 DNA sequence: TGTGCTCTTGGGGAATCGACGAGGGGCTACCGGCGCTGGGACACCCGACAGATGTTTTTC. It yields the protein CALGESTRGYRRWDTRQMFF.

This clone appeared a single time. The likely explanation is a read error, given a far larger clone one base away. The chain recombines TRDV1 with TRDJ1, with TRDD3 as a possible D gene (5 bases). The CDR3 has 19 residues. The germline gives CDR1 TSWWSYY, CDR2 QGS. V was clipped by 5 bases and J by 3 bases, with 28 bases between them. The CDR3 nucleotides read TGTGCTCTTGGGAGGTCATCGCGCTGCCGAAAACGGGATGCCGATAAACTCATCTTT. Protein product: CALGRSSRCRKRDADKLIF.

By proportion, this clone is large. Distinct nucleotide sequences in the sample also encode this CDR3. The chain employs TRDV2 and TRDJ2; 10 bases are shared with TRDD3. Trimming removed 3 bases from V and 5 bases from J; junction bases left unmatched: 2. Looked up from germline, CDR1 is GEAIGNYY and CDR2 is EKD. The CDR3 extends over 14 amino acids. The CDR3 sequence is CACDLLGDTAQLFF. The CDR3 DNA reads as TGTGCCTGTGACTTACTGGGGGATACAGCACAACTCTTCTTT.